The 21 T cell receptor beta chains listed next were all sequenced from one sample in a study of blood T cell repertoires in COVID-19. The data were produced by immunoSEQ multiplex PCR, yet TCRdb's version contains in-frame clones alone and is incomplete. Of about 64,000 clones in the sample, roughly 90% were seen once. The source material was peripheral blood. The receptors come from a human donor in a cohort sampled during active COVID-19.

The chain uses TRBV19 and TRBJ2-2, with D tentatively TRBD1 (7 bases). Germline lookup yields CDR1 LNHDA and CDR2 SQIVND (reference sequence). V gave up 6 bases and J gave up 7 bases, with 15 bases separating them. CDR3 length equals 14 residues. CDR3 DNA: TGTGCCAGTAGCCGGGAGACAGGGCTCGGGGAGCTGTTTTTT. This translates into CASSRETGLGELFF.

The J gene is TRBJ2-1, the V gene TRBV5-1; 13 bases fit TRBD2. The V segment lost 1 base and the J segment 10 bases; nucleotides outside the gene matches: 5. CDR1 SGHRS and CDR2 YFSETQ come from the germline V gene. There are 15 residues in the CDR3. In DNA form, the CDR3 reads TGCGCCAGCAGCTTGACTAGCGGGAGGGATAAGGAGCAGTTCTTC. Protein sequence: CASSLTSGRDKEQFF.

The CDR3 loop reads CASSLRDTDYNEQFF. In nucleotides, the CDR3 is TGTGCCAGCAGCCTAAGGGACACCGACTACAATGAGCAGTTCTTC. The V gene is TRBV11-3, the J gene TRBJ2-1, with a possible D match to TRBD1 (6 bases). Trimming took off 5 bases at V and 3 bases at J, with 14 bases between the two ends. This CDR3 region has 15 residues. Germline assignment: CDR1 SGHNT and CDR2 YENEEA.

The V gene is TRBV7-9, the J gene TRBJ2-7; 10 bases agree with TRBD1. The germline V gene has CDR1 SEHNR and CDR2 FQNEAQ (reference sequence). The V gene end was trimmed by 4 bases and the J gene end by 7 bases; junction bases not matched to a gene: 7. The CDR3 loop spans 14 amino acids. CDR3 nucleotides: TGTGCCAGCAGCTACACGACAGGGGGCGGGGAGCAGTACTTC. Protein product: CASSYTTGGGEQYF.

This chain uses TRBV28 with TRBJ2-3, with 10 bases matching TRBD1. V lost 6 bases and J lost 3; bases outside the gene matches: 0. Germline V CDR1 and CDR2: MDHEN, SYDVKM. There are 13 residues in the CDR3. CDR3 DNA sequence: TGTGCCAGCAGGGGACAGGGGACAGATACGCAGTATTTT. This codes for CASRGQGTDTQYF.

The chain combines TRBV7-9 with TRBJ2-2, with 8 bases that match TRBD2. This CDR3 region has 16 residues. The germline V gene has CDR1 SEHNR and CDR2 FQNEAQ (reference sequence). V shed 3 bases, J shed 1 base, and the junction held 4 bases outside the gene matches. The CDR3 is CASSFGRGQNTGELFF. The DNA for the CDR3 is TGTGCCAGCAGCTTCGGGAGGGGACAGAACACCGGGGAGCTGTTTTTT.

Written as DNA, the CDR3 is TGTGCCAGTAGGAAATCTGGACAGGGGGCTTACAATGAGCAGTTCTTC. This encodes CASRKSGQGAYNEQFF. This chain uses TRBV19 with TRBJ2-1; TRBD1 aligns across 11 bases. V was clipped by 6 bases and J by 4 bases; unmatched bases: 8. Germline values: CDR1 LNHDA, CDR2 SQIVND (reference sequence). The length of the CDR3 is 16 residues.

V is TRBV18 and J is TRBJ1-5; D might be TRBD1 (5 bases). The CDR3 extends over 16 amino acids. Per the germline V gene, CDR1 is KGHSH and CDR2 is LQKENI. Trimming took off 5 bases at V and 0 bases at J, with 14 bases between the two ends. The CDR3 loop is CASSSSTANSNQPQHF. The CDR3 region has the DNA TGTGCCAGCTCATCCTCGACAGCTAATAGCAATCAGCCCCAGCATTTT.

The V and J genes are TRBV5-4 and TRBJ1-3, with D possibly being TRBD1 (5 bases). From germline, CDR1 is SGHNT and CDR2 YYREEE (reference sequence). The V and J ends lost 2 bases and 2 bases respectively, with 11 bases between them. The CDR3 extends over 15 amino acids. The DNA for the CDR3 is TGTGCCAGCAGCTTAGGGGCAGGGCCTGGAAACACCATATATTTT. It is translated as CASSLGAGPGNTIYF. Full variable domain (rest looked up from reference TRBV5-4 and TRBJ1-3): ETGVTQSPTHLIKTRGQQVTLRCSSQSGHNTVSWYQQALGQGPQFIFQYYREEENGRGNFPPRFSGLQFPNYSSELNVNALELDDSALYLCASSLGAGPGNTIYFGEGSWLTVV.

CDR3 nucleotides: TGTGCCAGCAGCCACGGGACTAGCGGGAATCTCGACAATGAGCAGTTCTTC. Protein product: CASSHGTSGNLDNEQFF. The chain couples TRBV3-1 (or the pseudogene TRBV3-2) to TRBJ2-1, with 13 bases matching TRBD2. Per the germline V gene, CDR1 is LGHDT and CDR2 is YNNKEL (reference sequence). The CDR3 totals 17 residues. J was trimmed by 5 bases and V by 3 bases; bases with no gene match: 7.

The chain has TRBV13 and TRBJ2-7; TRBD2 is a possible D gene (6 bases). Trimming removed 2 bases from V and 3 bases from J, with 20 bases in between. Germline values: CDR1 PRHDT, CDR2 FYEKMQ (reference sequence). CDR3 length equals 17 residues. The CDR3 protein is CASSLLGMSAEGYEQYF. Written as DNA, the CDR3 is TGTGCCAGCAGCTTATTAGGGATGTCGGCGGAGGGCTACGAGCAGTACTTC.

The CDR3 here is CASSQRRGGDNYGYTF. CDR3 nucleotide sequence: TGCGCCAGCTCCCAGAGGCGAGGGGGCGATAACTATGGCTACACCTTC. The chain couples TRBV23-1 to TRBJ1-2; the match to TRBD1 covers 7 bases. TRBV23-1 is an open reading frame, and its role is uncertain. CDR3 length equals 16 residues. V trimming: 8 bases; J trimming: 1 base; junction bases outside the gene matches: 13.

The chain couples TRBV18 to TRBJ2-3; 8 nucleotides match TRBD2. V trimming: 5 bases; J trimming: 1 base; junction bases outside the gene matches: 2. Germline V gene sequence: CDR1 KGHSH, CDR2 LQKENI. The CDR3 spans 14 residues. CDR3 loop: CASSVTSGTDTQYF. CDR3 DNA: TGTGCCAGCTCAGTGACTAGCGGCACAGATACGCAGTATTTT.

V usage is TRBV7-9 and J usage is TRBJ1-1; D may be TRBD1 (6 bases). Germline CDR1 and CDR2: SEHNR and FQNEAQ (reference sequence). Trimming stripped 5 bases from V and 0 bases from J, with 13 bases between. The CDR3 covers 15 residues. The CDR3 region has the DNA TGTGCCAGCAGCCCGAAAAGGACAGTGAACACTGAAGCTTTCTTT. It is translated as CASSPKRTVNTEAFF.

V is TRBV4-2 and J is TRBJ1-3; TRBD1 might be the D (5 bases). Germline-derived CDR1 and CDR2 are LGHNA and YNFKEQ. The CDR3 is made up of 14 amino acids. With 8 bases removed from V and 4 bases from J, the gap between germline ends came to 15 bases. The CDR3 here is CASEGGTAGNTIYF. The CDR3, as DNA: TGTGCCAGCGAAGGAGGGACCGCCGGAAACACCATATATTTT.

The CDR3 bases are TGTGCCAGCAGCCAAGAGGACAGATTGCGTAAGCAGTACTTC. Translating it yields CASSQEDRLRKQYF. The V gene is TRBV4-2, the J gene TRBJ2-7, with D perhaps TRBD1 (6 bases). V was cut by 0 bases and J by 8 bases, with 14 bases left in between. The germline V gene has CDR1 LGHNA and CDR2 YNFKEQ. The CDR3 is 14 residues long.

This sequence joins TRBV4-1 and TRBJ2-2, with D perhaps matching TRBD2 (5 bases). Trimming took off 4 bases at V and 2 bases at J, with 11 bases between the two ends. From germline, CDR1 is MGHRA and CDR2 YSYEKL. There are 15 residues in the CDR3. In DNA, the CDR3 is TGCGCCAGCAGCCGAGGGTGGGGAAACACCGGGGAGCTGTTTTTT. Residues: CASSRGWGNTGELFF.

The chain has TRBV5-1 and TRBJ2-2, with 7 positions matching TRBD1. CDR3 size: 15 residues. Germline V gene sequence: CDR1 SGHRS, CDR2 YFSETQ. V gave up 4 bases and J gave up 3 bases; unmatched junction bases: 6. The CDR3: CASSIRDSYTGELFF. CDR3 nucleotides: TGCGCCAGCAGCATCCGGGACAGTTACACCGGGGAGCTGTTTTTT. Based on the CDR3 plus reference TRBV5-1 and TRBJ2-2, the full variable domain is KAGVTQTPRYLIKTRGQQVTLSCSPISGHRSVSWYQQTPGQGLQFLFEYFSETQRNKGNFPGRFSGRQFSNSRSEMNVSTLELGDSALYLCASSIRDSYTGELFFGEGSRLTVL.

V and J are TRBV28 and TRBJ2-2, with a possible D match to TRBD2 (6 bases). Germline V lookup: CDR1 MDHEN, CDR2 SYDVKM. Trimming removed 2 bases from V and 5 bases from J, with 9 bases in between. The CDR3 loop spans 14 amino acids. CDR3 sequence (DNA): TGTGCCAGCAGTTTAGGCGGAGGGACCGGGGAGCTGTTTTTT. Translation gives CASSLGGGTGELFF.

This clone was picked up a small number of times. The rearrangement links TRBV4-2 to TRBJ1-5; D perhaps matches TRBD1 (6 bases). CDR3 size: 13 residues. Trimming shortened V by 3 bases and J by 4 bases, and 7 bases separated the two germline ends. The germline gives CDR1 LGHNA, CDR2 YNFKEQ. This CDR3 is CASSQDRNQPQHF. CDR3 coding DNA: TGTGCCAGCAGCCAGGACAGAAATCAGCCCCAGCATTTT.

The rearrangement uses TRBV5-4 and TRBJ2-3, with TRBD2 matching 12 bases. J was trimmed by 3 bases and V by 4 bases; bases with no gene match: 6. Germline V lookup: CDR1 SGHNT, CDR2 YYREEE (reference sequence). The CDR3 totals 16 residues. The CDR3 here is CASSPGTSGYTDTQYF. The CDR3, as DNA: TGTGCCAGCAGCCCCGGGACTAGCGGGTATACAGATACGCAGTATTTT.